This T cell receptor (beta chain) comes out of a study of cytomegalovirus exposure and HLA in healthy donors. PCR was performed using 60 Vbeta and 13 Jbeta primers. The repertoire was sequenced with immunoSEQ multiplex PCR; TCRdb's copy has only in-frame clones and lacks some. The data contain over 110,000 clones, approximately 80% of them singletons. The germline V gene encodes CDR1 SGDLS and CDR2 YYNGEE. V lost 4 bases and J 1 base, leaving 16 bases between the germline ends. The CDR3 sequence is 16 residues long. The sample comprised PBMCs. V is TRBV9 and J is TRBJ2-3, with a possible D match to TRBD1 (6 bases). This clonotype was sampled from a male donor in good health and CMV-seropositive. CDR3 in amino acids: CASSLRGGRGTDTQYF. The CDR3 DNA reads as TGTGCCAGCAGCTTAAGAGGGGGTCGAGGCACAGATACGCAGTATTTT.